One and the same sample provided the 26 T cell receptor beta chains below, sequenced in a study of T cell changes during pregnancy in multiple sclerosis. TCRdb keeps only in-frame clones here, not all; method: immunoSEQ multiplex PCR. Of around 34,000 clones listed, 90% are singletons. Material: CD8+ T cells from peripheral blood mononuclear cells, obtained before pregnancy. These receptors all come from a female donor with multiple sclerosis, enrolled in a pregnancy study.

The rearrangement joins TRBV5-6 to TRBJ2-7, with no clear D. CDR1 is SGHDT and CDR2 is YYEEEE in the germline V gene. CDR3 length: 11 amino acids. V dropped 2 bases and J dropped 5 bases, with 5 bases sitting between them. The CDR3 bases are TGTGCCAGCAGCTTCAGTAACGAGCAGTACTTC. Its translation is CASSFSNEQYF.

The rearrangement joins TRBV6-5 to TRBJ1-2, with D perhaps TRBD1 (5 bases). The ends were cut back, 0 bases at V and 2 bases at J, with 10 bases in the middle. From germline, CDR1 is MNHEY and CDR2 SVGAGI. The CDR3 runs to 15 residues. The CDR3 DNA reads TGTGCCAGCAGTTACTCTGACAGCGCCAACTATGGCTACACCTTC. Its protein is CASSYSDSANYGYTF.

V is TRBV2 and J is TRBJ2-7; D might be TRBD2 (5 bases). The V end was cut by 5 bases, the J end by 0 bases, with 17 bases between. The CDR3 sequence is 16 residues long. Germline V gene data show CDR1 as SNHLY and CDR2 as FYNNEI. CDR3 loop: CASSKGGGLSSYEQYF. CDR3 in DNA: TGTGCCAGCAGTAAGGGCGGCGGGCTTAGCTCCTACGAGCAGTACTTC.

The chain has TRBV30 and TRBJ1-2; 10 bases fit TRBD1. There are 15 residues in the CDR3. Germline V gene sequence: CDR1 GTSNPN, CDR2 SVGIG (reference sequence). V shed 1 base and J 5 bases; nucleotides not matched to a gene: 7. The DNA for the CDR3 is TGTGCCTGGAGTGCAGGGGACAGGGGTTGGTATGGCTACACCTTC. It encodes CAWSAGDRGWYGYTF.

The CDR3 DNA follows: TGTGCCAGCAGCTTAGGCCCAGGGATAATGAACACCGGGGAGCTGTTTTTT. Protein: CASSLGPGIMNTGELFF. V gene TRBV7-7 combines with J gene TRBJ2-2; D is possibly TRBD1 (5 bases). V was shortened by 1 base and J by 1 base, with 13 bases between the two germline ends. CDR3 length: 17 residues. Germline values: CDR1 SSHAT, CDR2 FNYEAQ (reference sequence).

The CDR3 loop is CASSYRKGAQDTEAFF. DNA of the CDR3: TGTGCCAGCAGCTATCGTAAGGGGGCGCAGGACACTGAAGCTTTCTTT. The rearrangement uses TRBV5-8 and TRBJ1-1; 7 bases align to TRBD1. Trimming removed 3 bases from V and 3 bases from J; junction bases left unmatched: 11. Germline lookup yields CDR1 SGHTS and CDR2 YDEGEE. The CDR3 consists of 16 residues.

This chain joins TRBV7-8 and TRBJ1-2; 7 bases fit TRBD1. The germline V gene has CDR1 SGHVS and CDR2 FQNEAQ. J gave up 7 bases and V 5 bases, and 7 bases lay outside the gene matches. This CDR3 comprises 13 residues. CDR3 in amino acids: CASSPTGFIGYTF. The CDR3 bases are TGTGCCAGCAGCCCGACAGGGTTTATTGGCTACACCTTC.

This chain connects TRBV9 to TRBJ2-1; 10 bases map to TRBD2. Per germline, CDR1 SGDLS and CDR2 YYNGEE. Trimming cost V 5 bases and J 6 bases; bases outside gene matches: 2. The length of the CDR3 is 13 residues. CDR3 sequence: CASSTSGTNEQFF. The CDR3 nucleotides are TGTGCCAGCAGTACTAGCGGGACCAATGAGCAGTTCTTC.

The V call is TRBV27, the J call TRBJ1-5; D ambiguous. The V gene's germline CDR1 is MNHEY and CDR2 SMNVEV (reference sequence). The CDR3 runs 15 residues. The V end was cut by 3 bases, the J end by 2 bases, with 11 bases between. The CDR3, as DNA: TGTGCCAGCAGTTTCCGGGGTCAGGGCAATCAGCCCCAGCATTTT. Translated: CASSFRGQGNQPQHF.

The chain links TRBV7-8 to TRBJ1-1; 8 bases map to TRBD1. Trimming removed 4 bases from V and 13 bases from J; junction bases left unmatched: 5. Germline V gene sequence: CDR1 SGHVS, CDR2 FQNEAQ. There are 11 residues in the CDR3. The DNA of the CDR3 is TGTGCCAGCAGCTCGGACAGGGTTGTTTTCTTT. This sequence encodes CASSSDRVVFF.

V and J are TRBV9 and TRBJ2-7, with TRBD1 matching 7 bases. The junction had 3 bases not matched to a gene; V was cut back by 3 bases and J by 0 bases. CDR3 length: 14 amino acids. The germline V gene has CDR1 SGDLS and CDR2 YYNGEE. The CDR3 DNA reads as TGTGCCAGCAGCGCCTGGGACAGCTCCTACGAGCAGTACTTC. Its protein product is CASSAWDSSYEQYF.

The chain recombines TRBV5-1 with TRBJ2-2, with a tentative D call TRBD1 (5 bases). The CDR3 runs to 14 residues. Looked up from germline, CDR1 is SGHRS and CDR2 is YFSETQ. V was shortened by 5 bases and J by 4 bases, with 12 bases between the two germline ends. CDR3 region: CASRGARGTGELFF. In DNA form, the CDR3 reads TGCGCCAGCAGAGGGGCGAGAGGCACCGGGGAGCTGTTTTTT.

This chain connects TRBV5-4 to TRBJ2-5; a weak D match, TRBD1 (5 bases). The germline gives CDR1 SGHNT, CDR2 YYREEE (reference sequence). The CDR3 has 14 residues. The germline V and J ends were trimmed by 0 bases and 3 bases, with 9 bases remaining between them. DNA of the CDR3: TGTGCCAGCAGCTTGGAGGGGTCGGAAGAGACCCAGTACTTC. It specifies CASSLEGSEETQYF. Filled out from reference TRBV5-4 and TRBJ2-5, the complete variable domain reads ETGVTQSPTHLIKTRGQQVTLRCSSQSGHNTVSWYQQALGQGPQFIFQYYREEENGRGNFPPRFSGLQFPNYSSELNVNALELDDSALYLCASSLEGSEETQYFGPGTRLLVL.

The V call is TRBV9, the J call TRBJ1-1; D is unclear. CDR1 and CDR2 from the germline V gene are SGDLS and YYNGEE. The CDR3 has 11 residues. The V and J ends lost 3 bases and 8 bases respectively, with 8 bases between them. The CDR3 here is CASSGNGEAFF. The DNA of the CDR3 is TGTGCCAGCAGCGGAAACGGGGAAGCTTTCTTT.

This chain uses TRBV19 with TRBJ2-5; the D gene is possibly TRBD1 (6 bases). The CDR3 covers 14 residues. Germline loops: CDR1 LNHDA, CDR2 SQIVND (reference sequence). V lost 4 bases and J 4 bases, leaving 13 bases between the germline ends. CDR3 in DNA: TGTGCCAGTAGTAATACAGGGTTTGCAGAGACCCAGTACTTC. Translation: CASSNTGFAETQYF.

The chain carries TRBV27 and TRBJ2-3, with TRBD2 matching 11 bases. CDR1 is MNHEY and CDR2 is SMNVEV in the germline V gene (reference sequence). The CDR3 has 15 amino acids. V lost 6 bases, J lost 4 bases, and 6 bases stayed unmatched. The CDR3 is CASRVGTSGPDTQYF. CDR3 nucleotides: TGTGCCAGCAGAGTGGGGACTAGCGGCCCAGATACGCAGTATTTT.

The chain recombines TRBV4-1 with TRBJ1-1; D is unresolved. Looked up from germline, CDR1 is MGHRA and CDR2 is YSYEKL. Trimming took 0 bases from V and 1 from J, leaving 9 bases between them. CDR3 length: 15 amino acids. The CDR3 sequence is CASSQDTMPNTEAFF. DNA for the CDR3: TGCGCCAGCAGCCAAGATACTATGCCGAACACTGAAGCTTTCTTT.

The chain joins TRBV6-1 to TRBJ2-7; 11 positions match TRBD2. J lost 5 bases, V lost 4 bases, and 7 bases had no gene match. Germline CDR1 is MNHNS and CDR2 is SASEGT. The CDR3 extends over 15 amino acids. The CDR3 spells CASSAELAGAHEQYF. The CDR3 DNA reads TGTGCCAGCAGTGCAGAACTAGCGGGGGCCCACGAGCAGTACTTC.

V usage is TRBV10-3 and J usage is TRBJ2-1, with TRBD2 identical over 14 bases. The junction had 5 bases not matched to a gene; V was cut back by 5 bases and J by 8 bases. The CDR3 contains 15 residues. CDR1 ENHRY and CDR2 SYGVKD come from the germline V gene. For the CDR3, the DNA is TGTGCCATCAGTCGACTAGCGGGGGGGCCATATGAGCAGTTCTTC. This sequence encodes CAISRLAGGPYEQFF.

The rearrangement uses TRBV29-1 and TRBJ1-2, with D perhaps TRBD1 (5 bases). The germline V and J ends were trimmed by 8 bases and 4 bases, with 14 bases remaining between them. This CDR3 is 12 amino acids long. Per germline, CDR1 SQVTM and CDR2 ANQGSEA. CDR3 DNA: TGCAGCTTCCAGGAGGGGAGCTATGGCTACACCTTC. Translation gives CSFQEGSYGYTF.

The chain recombines TRBV6-1 with TRBJ1-1; D ambiguous. CDR3 length: 14 amino acids. Trimming shortened V by 5 bases and J by 3 bases, and 13 bases separated the two germline ends. Germline values: CDR1 MNHNS, CDR2 SASEGT. The CDR3 loop is CASSLLRRDTEAFF. The DNA for the CDR3 is TGTGCCAGCAGTTTACTCAGGCGGGACACTGAAGCTTTCTTT.

The V and J genes are TRBV6-6 and TRBJ1-2; 8 positions agree with TRBD1. Per germline, CDR1 MNHNY and CDR2 SVGAGI (reference sequence). This CDR3 is 14 amino acids long. J lost 6 bases, V lost 5 bases, and 8 bases had no gene match. CDR3 amino acids: CASSGEQGENGYTF. CDR3 nucleotide sequence: TGTGCCAGCAGTGGAGAACAGGGGGAAAATGGCTACACCTTC.

This clone was found once. V and J are TRBV19 and TRBJ1-5; D is unclear. CDR1 is LNHDA and CDR2 is SQIVND in the germline V gene (reference sequence). This CDR3 spans 16 amino acids. Between the trimmed V and J ends, which lost 10 bases and 2 bases, there was a span of 21 bases. CDR3 bases: TGTGCCACCGTTGGGCCAACCAATATCGGCAATCAGCCCCAGCATTTT. Translating it yields CATVGPTNIGNQPQHF.

The rearrangement joins TRBV4-1 to TRBJ2-2; 12 bases are a match to TRBD2. The ends lost 5 bases at V and 7 bases at J; junction bases unmatched: 8. The CDR3 totals 16 residues. Germline CDR1 reads MGHRA; CDR2 reads YSYEKL. The CDR3 is CASSYSSGREIGELFF. The CDR3 region has the DNA TGCGCCAGCAGCTATTCTAGCGGGAGGGAGATCGGGGAGCTGTTTTTT.

The CDR3 DNA reads TGTGCCAGCAGTCCCGGCTCCTACAATGAGCAGTTCTTC. Protein sequence: CASSPGSYNEQFF. This rearrangement joins TRBV27 to TRBJ2-1; D unresolved. CDR3 length: 13 amino acids. Trimming left V 5 bases short and J 0 bases short, with 5 bases between. Per the germline V gene, CDR1 is MNHEY and CDR2 is SMNVEV (reference sequence).

The chain recombines TRBV19 with TRBJ1-1; weak D call: TRBD1 (5 bases). Trimming removed 3 bases at V and 7 bases at J, with 12 bases between. The CDR3 contains 13 residues. CDR1 is LNHDA, CDR2 SQIVND, per germline (reference sequence). The CDR3 sequence is CASSIAGGVEAFF. The CDR3 DNA is TGTGCCAGTAGTATCGCGGGGGGGGTTGAAGCTTTCTTT. The whole variable domain, filled in from reference TRBV19 and TRBJ1-1, reads DGGITQSPKYLFRKEGQNVTLSCEQNLNHDAMYWYRQDPGQGLRLIYYSQIVNDFQKGDIAEGYSVSREKKESFPLTVTSAQKNPTAFYLCASSIAGGVEAFFGQGTRLTVV.